This T cell receptor beta chain is from a study of shared clonotypes between healthy human individuals. Replicate sorted-subset PCRs were loaded with roughly 190 ng DNA, about 31,000 T cell genomes. TCRdb's table, derived via immunoSEQ multiplex PCR, lists solely in-frame clones and lacks some. The sample records about 2,500,000 clones, around 90% being singletons. Participating donors were healthy, HIV-negative adults free of recent acute infections or vaccinations. General study findings and limits: The study generally estimated greater richness for naive than memory subsets.

As for this clone: Its antigen is still unknown.

This clonotype was sampled from a man younger than 35 in good health. Sequences were obtained from naive CD4+ T cells sorted from blood. This sample's subset: CD45RA+ positively selected.

The CDR3, as DNA: TGTGCCAGCAGCGCGGGATCTCTACTCTCTGGAAACACCATATATTTT. Its protein product is CASSAGSLLSGNTIYF. This chain links TRBV11-1 with TRBJ1-3; D not certain. Germline V gene sequence: CDR1 SGHAT, CDR2 FQDESV (reference sequence). The CDR3 loop spans 16 amino acids. V gave up 5 bases and J gave up 0 bases, with 14 bases separating them.